The 18 T cell receptor beta chains below all came from one sample that was sequenced in a study of tissue T cells after allogeneic stem cell transplantation. The method was immunoSEQ multiplex PCR; TCRdb's version includes in-frame clones alone and lacks a portion of them. The repertoire holds approximately 8,000 clones, with approximately 46% as singletons. Time point in this sample: mouse harvest day 7 after allogeneic transplant. Tail vein injection delivered 10^7 T-cell-depleted bone marrow cells and 10^6 splenic CD5+ T cells. The source material was gut tissue. The receptors were gathered from a female BALB/c mouse given C57BL/6 T cells with graft-versus-host disease after an allogeneic hematopoietic cell transplant.

This clone was observed a few times. Mouse gene names and germline throughout. The CDR3 extends 1 residue past the end of the read, so its final part is completed from the germline J gene. This sample also contains other DNA sequences that code for the same CDR3. The genes are TRBV31 and TRBJ2-7; TRBD2 matches 10 bases. CDR3 size: 14 residues. V was clipped by 3 bases and J by 3 bases; unmatched bases: 5. Germline V lookup: CDR1 GKSSPN, CDR2 SITVG. The DNA read from the CDR3 is TGTGCCTGGAGCCTCGGGACTGGGGACTATGAACAGTAC. Translated: CAWSLGTGDYEQY. In full, the CDR3 is CAWSLGTGDYEQYF.

About this clone: Genes and germline come from the mouse. CDR3 in amino acids: CASSLRGRNTEVFF. The DNA read from the CDR3 is TGTGCCAGCAGTCTTCGGGGTAGGAACACAGAAGTCTTC. The rearrangement uses TRBV26 and TRBJ1-1; D not resolved. The sequence runs out 1 residue before the end of the CDR3; the remainder is reconstructed from the germline J gene. V shed 3 bases and J shed 1 base, with 9 bases lying between them. The CDR3 runs to 14 residues. CDR1 is KGHPV, CDR2 FQNQEV, per germline (reference sequence).

This clone was seen a few times. Mouse gene names and germline throughout. Coverage ceases 1 residue before the CDR3 finishes, and the germline J gene fills in the end. The rearrangement uses TRBV26 and TRBJ1-1; 9 positions match TRBD1. J gave up 8 bases and V 5 bases, and 0 bases lay outside the gene matches. There are 11 residues in the CDR3. Germline lookup yields CDR1 KGHPV and CDR2 FQNQEV (reference sequence). The CDR3 sequence is CASSGTGEVFF. CDR3 bases read: TGTGCCAGCAGTGGGACAGGGGAAGTCTTC.

Comments on this clone: Gene names follow the mouse nomenclature. The read is 1 residue too short to cover the CDR3 end, so that end is filled in from the germline J gene. The chain couples TRBV13-3 to TRBJ2-7; TRBD2 agrees at 11 bases. In germline, CDR1 is NNHDY, CDR2 SYVADS. The CDR3 extends over 15 amino acids. V lost 4 bases, J lost 1 base, and 4 bases stayed unmatched. The CDR3: CASSYGLGGSYEQYF. The covered CDR3 bases are TGTGCCAGCAGTTATGGACTGGGGGGTTCCTATGAACAGTAC.

About this clone itself: Genes and germline come from the mouse. Partial CDR3 DNA: TGTGCCAGCAGTCTTACAATCCAAGACACCCAGTAC. This translates into CASSLTIQDTQY. The entire CDR3 is CASSLTIQDTQYF. The V gene is TRBV26, the J gene TRBJ2-5; D not resolved. From the germline J gene comes the end of the CDR3, since the read stops 1 residue before it. Germline CDR1 and CDR2: KGHPV and FQNQEV (reference sequence). Trimming took off 3 bases at V and 2 bases at J, with 6 bases between the two ends. The CDR3 consists of 13 residues.

Points on this clone: The gene names here belong to mouse. Sequencing ends 1 residue short of the CDR3 end; the germline J gene provides the rest. The chain employs TRBV23 and TRBJ2-7; TRBD2 is the table's D call, not checked against the DNA. This CDR3 spans 14 amino acids. The V gene's germline CDR1 is KGHTA and CDR2 FQNQQP. The CDR3 spells CSSSQDWDSYEQYF. The DNA read from the CDR3 is TGCTCCAGCAGTCAGGACTGGGACTCCTATGAACAGTAC. The complete variable domain, with remaining parts taken from reference TRBV23 and TRBJ2-7, reads DAAVTQKPRYLIKMKGQEAEMKCIPEKGHTAVFWYQQKQSKELKFLIYFQNQQPLDQIDMVKERFSAVCPSSSLCSLGIRTCEAEDSALYLCSSSQDWDSYEQYFGPGTRLTVL.

This clone appeared a single time. Genes and germline come from the mouse. Read data end 1 residue before the CDR3 end; the end is taken from the germline J gene. The chain has TRBV13-2 and TRBJ1-5; 8 nucleotides agree with TRBD1. The V gene's germline CDR1 is NNHNN and CDR2 SYGAGS (reference sequence). J gave up 6 bases and V 3 bases, and 2 bases lay outside the gene matches. CDR3 length: 13 residues. CDR3 protein: CASGGQGSQAPLF. Partial CDR3 DNA: TGTGCCAGCGGTGGACAGGGGAGCCAGGCTCCGCTT.

A note on this clone: Gene and germline names: mouse. The sequenced fragment ends 1 residue before the CDR3 boundary, so the rest is inferred from the germline J gene. This chain connects TRBV5 to TRBJ2-7; 9 positions match TRBD2. CDR1 and CDR2 (germline): LGHNA, YNLKQL (reference sequence). The CDR3 sequence is 14 residues long. J lost 3 bases, V lost 4 bases, and 4 bases had no gene match. Incomplete CDR3 DNA: TGTGCCAGCAGCCCCCGGGACTGGGTCTATGAACAGTAC. Its protein product is CASSPRDWVYEQY. The whole CDR3 sequence reads CASSPRDWVYEQYF.

As regards this clone: Mouse gene names and germline throughout. The read stops 1 residue short of the end of the CDR3; the missing end is completed from the germline J gene. J is TRBJ1-2 and V is TRBV13-2, with D uncertain. The V end was cut by 0 bases, the J end by 0 bases, with 9 bases between. Germline values: CDR1 NNHNN, CDR2 SYGAGS (reference sequence). The CDR3 is 15 residues long. The CDR3: CASGDAGSANSDYTF. The DNA read from the CDR3 is TGTGCCAGCGGTGATGCGGGCAGCGCAAACTCCGACTACACC.

Turning to this clone: The gene symbols are mouse symbols. The CDR3 goes on 1 residue after the read ends, and that part is filled in from the germline J gene. The chain joins TRBV26 to TRBJ1-2; 11 positions match TRBD1. The CDR3 sequence is 14 residues long. Germline trimming cut 6 bases from V and 0 bases from J; bases unmatched to any gene: 0. In germline, CDR1 is KGHPV, CDR2 FQNQEV (reference sequence). The part of the CDR3 DNA that was read is TGTGCCAGCAGGGGACAGGGGGCAAACTCCGACTACACC. Its translation is CASRGQGANSDYT. Given in full, the CDR3 is CASRGQGANSDYTF.

In this sample, this clone is medium-sized. Genes and germline come from the mouse. The read falls 1 residue short of the CDR3 end, and the missing part is taken from the germline J gene. The chain has TRBV20 and TRBJ2-7; possibly TRBD1 or TRBD2 for D (5 bases each). The V end was cut by 5 bases, the J end by 3 bases, with 11 bases between. Germline assignment: CDR1 GFQATS and CDR2 STVNSAI. The CDR3 has 12 amino acids. CDR3 sequence reads: CGAAGTVYEQYF. The sequenced part of the CDR3 DNA is TGTGGTGCTGCCGGGACGGTCTATGAACAGTAC. The whole variable domain, filled in from reference TRBV20 and TRBJ2-7, reads GALVYQYPRRTICKSGTSMRMECQAVGFQATSVAWYRQSPQKTFELIALSTVNSAIKYEQNFTQEKFPISHPNLSFSSMTVLNAYLEDRGLYLCGAAGTVYEQYFGPGTRLTVL.

Worth noting for this clone: All gene names here are mouse names. The read ends 1 residue shy of where the CDR3 ends; the end is completed using the germline J gene. V usage is TRBV1 and J usage is TRBJ2-2; maybe TRBD1 (6 bases). The V and J ends lost 0 bases and 6 bases respectively, with 14 bases between them. This CDR3 has 16 residues. CDR1 is NSQYPW and CDR2 is LRSPGD in the germline V gene (reference sequence). The sequenced part of the CDR3 DNA is TGCACCTGCAGTGCAGATTCCCAGGGGAGGGCCGGGCAGCTCTAC. Its translation: CTCSADSQGRAGQLY. The whole CDR3 is CTCSADSQGRAGQLYF.

Concerning this clone itself: Gene names are mouse gene names. Read sequence stops 1 residue before the CDR3 end, and the germline J gene provides the missing end. V usage is TRBV12-1 and J usage is TRBJ2-5; the D call may be TRBD1 or TRBD2 (6 bases each). Germline V gene lookup returns CDR1 SGHSN and CDR2 HYEKVE. The CDR3 extends over 14 amino acids. The germline V and J ends were trimmed by 0 bases and 6 bases, with 12 bases remaining between them. The CDR3 region is CASSLAGADDTQYF. CDR3 DNA, as far as it was read: TGTGCCAGCTCTCTCGCGGGGGCCGATGACACCCAGTAC.

In regard to this clone: The germline and genes are mouse ones. CDR3 amino acids: CASSQDKAEQFF. The part of the CDR3 DNA that was read is TGTGCCAGCAGTCAAGACAAAGCTGAGCAGTTC. The genes are TRBV26 and TRBJ2-1; D is uncertain. Coverage ceases 1 residue before the CDR3 finishes, and the germline J gene fills in the end. CDR3 length: 12 amino acids. Germline CDR1 reads KGHPV; CDR2 reads FQNQEV (reference sequence). The V end was cut by 4 bases, the J end by 7 bases, with 8 bases between.

About this clone: Germline and genes here are mouse. The sequence runs out 1 residue before the end of the CDR3; the remainder is reconstructed from the germline J gene. The V gene is TRBV16, the J gene TRBJ2-3; TRBD2 matches 8 bases. The CDR3 covers 15 residues. V dropped 5 bases and J dropped 0; count of bases not matched to a gene: 4. CDR1 and CDR2 from the germline V gene are SGHSA and FRNQAP. Incomplete CDR3 DNA: TGTGCAAGCAGCCGACTGGGGCCTAGTGCAGAAACGCTGTAT. Protein sequence: CASSRLGPSAETLY. The full CDR3 sequence reads CASSRLGPSAETLYF.

As for this clone: Genes here carry mouse names. CDR3 sequence: CASSRLGGLGTQYF. CDR3 DNA (partial): TGTGCCAGCAGCCGACTGGGGGGGCTAGGCACCCAGTAC. The chain carries TRBV4 and TRBJ2-5; 12 bases are a match to TRBD2. The read comes to an end 1 residue before the CDR3 does, leaving the germline J gene to fill in the end. Germline CDR1 reads LGHDT; CDR2 reads YNNKQL (reference sequence). The CDR3 is 14 residues long. The trim removed 5 bases at V and 8 bases at J, leaving 5 bases unmatched.

Note on this clone: Mouse names are used for the genes. The observed sequence ends 1 residue before the CDR3 terminus, with the missing tail filled in from the germline J gene. The chain carries TRBV13-3 and TRBJ2-5; D ambiguous. This CDR3 has 11 residues. The germline CDR1 and CDR2 sequences are NNHDY and SYVADS. Trimming left V 2 bases short and J 6 bases short, with 4 bases between. This CDR3 is CASSEGDTQYF. The part of the CDR3 DNA that was read is TGTGCCAGCAGTGAGGGGGACACCCAGTAC. Filled out from reference TRBV13-3 and TRBJ2-5, the complete variable domain reads EAAVTQSPRSKVAVTGGKVTLSCHQTNNHDYMYWYRQDTGHGLRLIHYSYVADSTEKGDIPDGYKASRPSQENFSLILELASLSQTAVYFCASSEGDTQYFGPGTRLLVL.

Concerning this clone: Each gene name is a mouse one. The DNA ends 1 residue before the CDR3 does, and the rest of the CDR3 is filled in from the germline J gene. The chain joins TRBV19 to TRBJ1-3; D is uncertain. V gave up 3 bases and J gave up 0 bases, with 4 bases separating them. CDR3 length equals 13 residues. CDR1 and CDR2 (germline): FNHDT, SITEND (reference sequence). Here the CDR3 reads CASSKNSGNTLYF. Partial CDR3 DNA: TGTGCCAGCAGTAAGAATTCTGGAAATACGCTCTAT.